This note documents a single TCR beta chain sequence. The record originates from a study of early T cells in non-severe SARS-CoV-2 infection. V was pared by 4 bases and J by 2 bases, with 16 bases between. The germline CDR1 and CDR2 sequences are MNHEY and SVGEGT. The CDR3 extends over 16 amino acids. TCRdb used MiXCR to reprocess the 5' RACE reads, holding one entry per CDR3 protein. The table includes tens of thousands of distinct CDR3 sequences, approximately 10% detected once. The TCR sequence derives from an adult who was a healthcare worker with PCR-confirmed SARS-CoV-2 infection or an uninfected control (not recorded which). V gene TRBV6-2 or TRBV6-3 combines with J gene TRBJ2-3, with D perhaps TRBD2 (6 bases). The sequenced material came from whole blood. For the CDR3, the DNA is TGTGCCAGCAGTTCGATTCGGGACTCCATCACAGATACGCAGTATTTT. Its translation is CASSSIRDSITDTQYF.